This TCR beta chain was identified in a study of blood T cell repertoires in COVID-19. At the level of the study: Sites in the United States, Italy and Spain provided acute and convalescent COVID-19 samples. T cells, B-cell-depleted T cells, or PBMCs provided the cDNA or gDNA that served as material.

As originally analysed: Using reference gene primer amplification, nucleated cell counts were estimated. Repertoires were generated with immunoSEQ multiplex PCR, while TCRdb's copy carries only in-frame clones and drops some. For V, J and clone size, that table is used; D and trimming come from the DNA. In the table there are fewer than 200,000 clones, 65% to 90% of which are singletons. Germline CDR1 and CDR2: MNHEY and SMNVEV (reference sequence). This CDR3 contains 13 residues. Trimming stripped 8 bases from V and 7 bases from J, with 15 bases between. Participants were aged about 18 to 90 years, lived in 20 to 25 US areas, and enrolled virtually.

The origin of this receptor is a woman aged 60 to 75 with acute COVID-19. The sample was PBMCs or T cells enriched from blood (not recorded which). The rearrangement joins TRBV27 to TRBJ1-5; D call uncertain. The CDR3 DNA is TGTGCCAGCGCCAAAGAGGTTTACCAGCCCCAGCATTTT. Its translation: CASAKEVYQPQHF.